This TCR beta chain was captured in a study of early T cells in non-severe SARS-CoV-2 infection. Study background: Sequencing of bulk RNA from unsorted whole blood was done, without chain pairing.

Unique molecular identifier tags were affixed to discrete cDNA molecules. TCRdb reanalysed the 5' RACE reads using MiXCR and keeps one entry per CDR3 protein. The table lists approximately 77,000 distinct CDR3 sequences, around 15% of them singletons, with roughly an eighth in the top ten. This clonotype was detected many times. The J segment lost 2 bases and the V segment lost 8 bases, leaving 15 bases of the junction unmatched. The CDR3 is made up of 17 amino acids. Looked up from germline, CDR1 is KGHSH and CDR2 is LQKENI. This sequence joins TRBV18 and TRBJ1-5; the match to TRBD1 covers 7 bases. The source of this sequence is an adult who was a healthcare worker with PCR-confirmed SARS-CoV-2 infection or an uninfected control (not recorded which). The specimen was whole blood. DNA for the CDR3: TGTGCCAGCCGCGGAGGGGGCGCGAATTCGGGCAATCAGCCCCAGCATTTT. The encoded protein is CASRGGGANSGNQPQHF. The whole variable domain, remainder taken from reference TRBV18 and TRBJ1-5, is NAGVMQNPRHLVRRRGQEARLRCSPMKGHSHVYWYRQLPEEGLKFMVYLQKENIIDESGMPKERFSAEFPKEGPSILRIQQVVRGDSAAYFCASRGGGANSGNQPQHFGDGTRLSIL.